This TCR beta chain was sequenced for a study of blood T cell repertoires in COVID-19. Across the study: PBMCs, B-cell-depleted T cells, or T cells were the source of the cDNA or gDNA that made up the material.

Method: immunoSEQ multiplex PCR; TCRdb's copy keeps in-frame clones and lacks some. The sample carries 100,000 to 150,000 clones, around nine tenths recorded once. Trimming shortened V by 3 bases and J by 4 bases, and 13 bases separated the two germline ends. Germline CDR1 MDHEN, CDR2 SYDVKM. The CDR3 is 14 amino acids. This TCR was recovered from a woman aged 65 to 85 with COVID-19, enrolled during active disease. The rearrangement joins TRBV28 to TRBJ2-7, with a possible D match to TRBD2 (5 bases). Sample: peripheral blood. The CDR3, as DNA: TGTGCCAGCAGTTTGGTGCGAGGGCAATACGAGCAGTACTTC. Its protein product is CASSLVRGQYEQYF. Complete variable domain (other parts from reference TRBV28 and TRBJ2-7): DVKVTQSSRYLVKRTGEKVFLECVQDMDHENMFWYRQDPGLGLRLIYFSYDVKMKEKGDIPEGYSVSREKKERFSLILESASTNQTSMYLCASSLVRGQYEQYFGPGTRLTVT.